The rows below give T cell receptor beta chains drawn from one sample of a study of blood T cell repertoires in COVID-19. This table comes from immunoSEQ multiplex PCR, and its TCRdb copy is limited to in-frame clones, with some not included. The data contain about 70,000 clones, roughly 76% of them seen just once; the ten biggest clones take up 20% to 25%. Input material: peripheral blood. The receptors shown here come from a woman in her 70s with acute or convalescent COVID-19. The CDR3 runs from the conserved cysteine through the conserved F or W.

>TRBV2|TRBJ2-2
CASRGGGVNTGELFF
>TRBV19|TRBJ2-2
CASSKLAGDTGELFF
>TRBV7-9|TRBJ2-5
CASTSRGKETQYF
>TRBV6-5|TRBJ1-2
CASRQGAGGYTF
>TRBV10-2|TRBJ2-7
CASSKTSGLSEQYF
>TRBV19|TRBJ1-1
CASSDRGNTEAFF
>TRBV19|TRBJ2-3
CASSEGLAASTDTQYF
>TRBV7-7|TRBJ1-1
CASSLSLNTEAFF
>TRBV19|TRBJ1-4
CASSRGGRNEKLFF
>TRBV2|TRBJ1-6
CASIGGPGSYNSPLHF
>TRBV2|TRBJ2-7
CAINPGQGRIEQYF
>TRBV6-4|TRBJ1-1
CASSREFGGTEAFF
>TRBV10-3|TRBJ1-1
CAISTRQSSTEAFF
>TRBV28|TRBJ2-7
CASSRSGRYEQYF
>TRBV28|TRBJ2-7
CASSLPRTGYEQYF
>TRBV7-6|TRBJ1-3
CASSFGQGSGNTIYF
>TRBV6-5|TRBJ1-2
CASTGGQVLNYGYTF
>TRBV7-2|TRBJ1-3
CASSLDTGRGNTIYF
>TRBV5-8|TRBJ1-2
CASSLPAYGYTF
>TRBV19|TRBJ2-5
CASTRRHQETQYF
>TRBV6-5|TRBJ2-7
CASSYSDSSYEQYF
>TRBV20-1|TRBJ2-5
CSARTGETQYF
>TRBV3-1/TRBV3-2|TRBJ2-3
CASSQVGRHTDTQYF
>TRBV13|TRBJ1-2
CASSPGKFRQGYTF
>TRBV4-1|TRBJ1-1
CASSQEGRGYTEAFF
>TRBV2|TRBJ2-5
CASSFWRSQETQYF
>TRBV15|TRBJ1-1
CATSRDRAGNTEAFF
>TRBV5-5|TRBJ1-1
CASSLASRGPVAFF
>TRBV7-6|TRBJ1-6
CASSPGTGVNSPLHF
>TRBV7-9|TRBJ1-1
CASSLAAVVNTEAFF
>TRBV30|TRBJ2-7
CAWRGLAGYEQYF
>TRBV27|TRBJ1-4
CASSWTGRIEKLFF
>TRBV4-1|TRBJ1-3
CASSQGGRVAGNTIYF
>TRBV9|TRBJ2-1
CASSGLARSSYNEQFF
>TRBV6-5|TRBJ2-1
CASRAGVEANEQFF
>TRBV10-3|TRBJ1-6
CAISAGLISPLHF
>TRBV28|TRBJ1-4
CASRGVRSEKLFF
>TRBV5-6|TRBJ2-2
CASSLASGRAGNTGELFF
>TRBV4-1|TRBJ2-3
CASSQNRPDTQYF
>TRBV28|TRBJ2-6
CASSLHHFSGANVLTF
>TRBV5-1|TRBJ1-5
CASSVDSYQPQHF
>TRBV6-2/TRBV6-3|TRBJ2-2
CASSYLTGLAGVGELFF
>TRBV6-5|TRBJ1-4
CASSPGLGNEKLFF
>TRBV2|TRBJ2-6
CATRGRDSAGANVLTF
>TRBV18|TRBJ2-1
CASSGTGYYNEQFF
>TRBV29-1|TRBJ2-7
CSAAGGASYEQYF
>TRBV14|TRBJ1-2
CASSPQGYTF
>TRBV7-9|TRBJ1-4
CASSSENEKLFF
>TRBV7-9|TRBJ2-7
CASSLLAGEVQYF
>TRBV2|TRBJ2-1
CASSGRGSYNEQFF
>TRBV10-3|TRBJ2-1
CAISRENEQFF
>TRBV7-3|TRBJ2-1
CASSLAGNNEQFF
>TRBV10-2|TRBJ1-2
CASRPTGTNYGYTF
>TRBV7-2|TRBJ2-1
CASSLAGATYNEQFF
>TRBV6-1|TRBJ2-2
CASSDGTRPNSGELFF
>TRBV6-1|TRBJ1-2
CASSELTAYGYTF
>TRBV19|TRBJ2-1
CASSIHGREPDNEQFF
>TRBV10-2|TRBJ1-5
CASSLYSNQPQHF
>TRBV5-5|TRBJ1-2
CASSLNPRGAYGYTF
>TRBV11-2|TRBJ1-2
CASSAGAGPLSLF